This entry features one T cell receptor beta chain sequence. Its matching antigen is unknown. CDR1 and CDR2 from the germline V gene are LNHDA and SQIVND (reference sequence). The V and J ends lost 6 bases and 5 bases respectively, with 13 bases between them. This CDR3 is 13 amino acids long. The sample originates from a study of T-cell memory formation after mild COVID-19. Study in general: Clustering of TCRs was largely donor specific.

Notes on the study in general: The study detected some responding clones in pre-infection memory, suggesting cross-reactive memory joined. CD4+ contracting clones were found mainly in CM and EM, and CD8+ ones in EMRA.

5'RACE with constant-segment primers built TCRalpha and TCRbeta cDNA libraries with UMIs. TCRdb re-derived calls from the 5' RACE reads in MiXCR, one entry per CDR3 protein. The table records around 150,000 distinct CDR3 sequences, roughly 12% of them present only once. The sequenced sample consisted of PBMCs or a T cell subset sorted from them (not recorded which). The rearrangement joins TRBV19 to TRBJ1-1; possible D gene TRBD1, 5 bases. This sequence was found in a man aged 18 to 29 who had mild COVID-19 (a few samples of this study predate the infection). Cell type and time point are not known. The CDR3 DNA reads as TGTGCCAGTAGGGTACCCGGGGGAACTGAAGCTTTCTTT. Amino acid sequence: CASRVPGGTEAFF.